A single sample is the source of the 24 T cell receptor beta chains below, sequenced in a study of T cells in Graves' hyperthyroidism and ophthalmopathy. RNA transcripts yielded amplified TCR beta CDR3 regions. HTBI primers were used for first-round RT-PCR of the TCR CDR3. MiXCR, run by TCRdb on the multiplex PCR reads, gives a single entry per CDR3 protein. The table has under 650,000 distinct CDR3 sequences, around 15% seen once. Sequencing was carried out using blood. These receptor sequences come from a woman in her 30s with Graves' hyperthyroidism.

This clonotype occurred many times. The rearrangement uses TRBV27 and TRBJ2-7, with D perhaps TRBD2 (5 bases). This CDR3 is built from 13 residues. Trimming stripped 3 bases from V and 3 bases from J, with 9 bases between. The germline V gene has CDR1 MNHEY and CDR2 SMNVEV (reference sequence). CDR3 coding DNA: TGTGCCAGCAGTTTCGGGGTTGTCTACGAGCAGTACTTC. It codes for CASSFGVVYEQYF.

This clonotype was seen repeatedly, ten times or more. J is TRBJ2-5 and V is TRBV5-4; possibly TRBD1 or TRBD2 for D (6 bases each). CDR3 size: 17 residues. V was clipped by 2 bases and J by 7 bases, with 24 bases between them. Germline CDR1 and CDR2: SGHNT and YYREEE (reference sequence). CDR3 nucleotide sequence: TGTGCCAGCAGCTTCAACAAGGACCCCGGGAGAGGGGGGACCCAGTACTTC. Translated: CASSFNKDPGRGGTQYF.

The chain links TRBV12-3 or TRBV12-4 to TRBJ1-2; 7 bases fit TRBD1. V lost 5 bases and J lost 2; bases outside the gene matches: 5. The CDR3 runs 14 residues. The CDR3 protein is CASSIDRANYGYTF. The CDR3 coding sequence is TGTGCCAGCAGTATCGACAGGGCGAACTATGGCTACACCTTC.

DNA for the CDR3: TGTGCCAGCAGGTACAGGGGGGGGATGGAGACCCAGTACTTC. Protein product: CASRYRGGMETQYF. The rearrangement uses TRBV6-9 and TRBJ2-5; D may be TRBD1 (8 bases). Trimming pared 6 bases from V and 5 bases from J, leaving 16 bases between. Germline CDR1 and CDR2: MNHGY and SVAAGI. CDR3 size: 14 residues.

In the case of this clonotype: A much larger clone lies one base from this, so it may be a read error. V and J are TRBV24-1 and TRBJ2-3; the D is unclear. Germline V gene data show CDR1 as KGHDR and CDR2 as SFDVKD. The CDR3 runs to 15 residues. CDR3 DNA: TGTGCCACCAGTGATGCGAGGACGGTAACAGATGCGCAGTATTTT. Amino acid sequence: CATSDARTVTDAQYF.

This clonotype has just a few counts. This chain uses TRBV20-1 with TRBJ1-5; D gene uncertain. With 3 bases removed from V and 0 bases from J, the gap between germline ends came to 9 bases. The CDR3 is made up of 14 amino acids. The V gene's germline CDR1 is DFQATT and CDR2 SNEGSKA (reference sequence). The CDR3 DNA reads as TGCAGTGCTAGCCTACTCTATAGCAATCAGCCCCAGCATTTT. Translation gives CSASLLYSNQPQHF.

The rearrangement links TRBV20-1 to TRBJ2-3, with 11 bases lining up with TRBD1. V gave up 2 bases and J gave up 6 bases; unmatched junction bases: 4. The length of the CDR3 is 14 residues. Germline V CDR1 and CDR2: DFQATT, SNEGSKA (reference sequence). DNA of the CDR3: TGCAGTGCTAGAAACCGGGACAGGGGGGATACGCAGTATTTT. As protein: CSARNRDRGDTQYF.

Ten or more counts support this clonotype. The junction does not match germline at one end; this may be a read error. This chain links TRBV2 with TRBJ2-7, with a possible D match to TRBD1 (6 bases). Germline CDR1 SNHLY, CDR2 FYNNEI. CDR3 length: 16 amino acids. In nucleotides, the CDR3 is TGTGCCAGCAGCGAAGGCCCGTCAGGGGCAGACTACGAGCAGTACTTC. It specifies CASSEGPSGADYEQYF.

This clonotype has a count of ten or more. This chain joins TRBV30 and TRBJ2-5; 9 bases map to TRBD2. Trimming at V came to 1 base and at J to 3 bases, leaving 3 bases not matched to a gene. Germline loops: CDR1 GTSNPN, CDR2 SVGIG (reference sequence). CDR3 length: 14 residues. This chain's CDR3 is CAWSEASGKETQYF. CDR3 in DNA: TGTGCCTGGAGTGAGGCTAGCGGGAAAGAGACCCAGTACTTC.

At least ten counts were recorded for this clonotype. The chain links TRBV6-2 or TRBV6-3 to TRBJ2-7; tentative D call: TRBD1 (5 bases). The germline CDR1 and CDR2 sequences are MNHEY and SVGEGT. This CDR3 is built from 13 residues. Trimming pared 1 base from V and 3 bases from J, leaving 7 bases between. The DNA for the CDR3 is TGTGCCAGCAGTTACTGGGGCAACTACGAGCAGTACTTC. Protein sequence: CASSYWGNYEQYF.

This clonotype has just a few counts. The chain joins TRBV27 to TRBJ1-1; tentatively, D is TRBD1 (6 bases). There are 15 residues in the CDR3. Looked up from germline, CDR1 is MNHEY and CDR2 is SMNVEV (reference sequence). V lost 5 bases and J 3 bases, leaving 16 bases between the germline ends. DNA of the CDR3: TGTGCCAGCAGTCCAAGGAGGGGGAGGGACACTGAAGCTTTCTTT. Protein product: CASSPRRGRDTEAFF.

This clonotype has at least ten counts. The chain employs TRBV7-2 and TRBJ1-5; D gene ambiguous. This CDR3 spans 15 amino acids. The V gene lost 1 base and the J gene lost 5 bases, with 12 bases spanning the gap. CDR1 SGHTA and CDR2 FQGNSA come from the germline V gene. This CDR3 reads CASSLDFAGYQPQHF. The CDR3 region has the DNA TGTGCCAGCAGCTTAGATTTCGCGGGGTATCAGCCCCAGCATTTT.

This clonotype was seen a few times. The CDR3 loop reads CAWSVNRGNSPLHF. The CDR3 DNA sequence: TGTGCCTGGAGTGTAAATAGGGGCAATTCACCCCTCCACTTT. The gene calls are TRBV30 and TRBJ1-6, with D possibly TRBD1 on 5 matching bases. Trimming removed 0 bases from V and 7 bases from J, with 10 bases in between. The CDR3 totals 14 residues. Germline CDR1 reads GTSNPN; CDR2 reads SVGIG (reference sequence).

This clonotype appeared many times. V usage is TRBV30 and J usage is TRBJ2-7; D may be TRBD2 (5 bases). Germline V lookup: CDR1 GTSNPN, CDR2 SVGIG (reference sequence). The CDR3 sequence is 14 residues long. Deletions cut 0 bases from V and 5 bases from J, with 14 bases between. CDR3 in DNA: TGTGCCTGGAGTGTTGGAGGCCTCACGGACGAGCAGTACTTC. Amino acid sequence: CAWSVGGLTDEQYF.

A note on this clonotype: A much larger clonotype is one base distant, so this may be a read error. The J gene is TRBJ2-5, the V gene TRBV12-3 or TRBV12-4, with a weak D call TRBD2 (5 bases). CDR3 length: 12 amino acids. As DNA, the CDR3 is TGTGCCAGCAGTAGCGGTCCAGAGGCCCAGTACTTC. This translates into CASSSGPEAQYF.

The chain uses TRBV15 and TRBJ1-2, with 7 bases identical to TRBD1. V dropped 5 bases and J dropped 4; count of bases not matched to a gene: 10. This CDR3 is built from 15 residues. The germline CDR1 and CDR2 sequences are LNHNV and YYDKDF (reference sequence). CDR3 DNA: TGTGCCACCAGCCGTTCCACTGGGACAGCCTATGGCTACACCTTC. It is translated as CATSRSTGTAYGYTF.

This clonotype came up many times. The chain has TRBV11-2 and TRBJ2-3, with unresolved D. Deletions cut 1 base from V and 2 bases from J, with 4 bases between. From germline, CDR1 is SGHAT and CDR2 FQNNGV. There are 13 residues in the CDR3. The CDR3 loop reads CASSLGDTDTQYF. DNA for the CDR3: TGTGCCAGCAGCTTAGGGGACACAGATACGCAGTATTTT.

The table lists this clonotype with many counts. The chain couples TRBV7-2 to TRBJ2-3; D call uncertain. Per germline, CDR1 SGHTA and CDR2 FQGNSA. V was pared by 0 bases and J by 4 bases, with 2 bases between. CDR3 length: 12 amino acids. CDR3 in amino acids: CASSLASDTQYF. The CDR3 coding sequence is TGTGCCAGCAGCTTAGCGTCAGATACGCAGTATTTT.

This clonotype was counted at least ten times. The chain has TRBV7-2 and TRBJ2-3; 8 positions agree with TRBD1. There are 15 residues in the CDR3. After removal of 2 bases from V and 1 base from J, the junction contained 2 bases not matched to a gene. Germline V CDR1 and CDR2: SGHTA, FQGNSA. CDR3 nucleotides: TGTGCCAGCAGCTTATTCAGGGGGCGCACAGATACGCAGTATTTT. Its translation: CASSLFRGRTDTQYF. Full variable domain (missing parts from reference TRBV7-2 and TRBJ2-3): GAGVSQSPSNKVTEKGKDVELRCDPISGHTALYWYRQSLGQGLEFLIYFQGNSAPDKSGLPSDRFSAERTGGSVSTLTIQRTQQEDSAVYLCASSLFRGRTDTQYFGPGTRLTVL.

V is TRBV6-6 and J is TRBJ2-1; 7 bases match TRBD1. The trim removed 2 bases at V and 1 base at J, leaving 2 bases unmatched. Germline V gene data show CDR1 as MNHNY and CDR2 as SVGAGI (reference sequence). CDR3 length equals 15 residues. The CDR3 reads CASSYRGRSYNEQFF. The CDR3 DNA reads TGTGCCAGCAGTTACAGGGGGCGATCCTACAATGAGCAGTTCTTC.

With respect to this clonotype: A read error may be the cause here, since a much bigger clone is one base away. The chain has TRBV30 and TRBJ1-5; D gene uncertain. The end of the DNA fits TRBJ2-3 better, so the J call may be wrong. Per germline, CDR1 GTSNPN and CDR2 SVGIG (reference sequence). The CDR3 consists of 13 residues. CDR3 nucleotide sequence: TGTGCCTGGATATGGAGCAACAGTCAGCCCCAGTATTTT. Translation: CAWIWSNSQPQYF.

This clonotype has more than one count but fewer than ten. This sequence may be a read error, since a much larger clone differs from it by one base. V usage is TRBV7-2 and J usage is TRBJ2-7, with TRBD1 matching 9 bases. Germline lookup yields CDR1 SGHTA and CDR2 FQGNSA. The V and J ends lost 3 bases and 5 bases, in that order; junction bases with no gene match: 2. This CDR3 has 13 residues. The CDR3 coding sequence is TGTGCCAGCAGCTTTGGACAGGGGAACGAGCAGTACTTC. The encoded protein is CASSFGQGNEQYF. Full variable domain (rest looked up from reference TRBV7-2 and TRBJ2-7): GAGVSQSPSNKVTEKGKDVELRCDPISGHTALYWYRQSLGQGLEFLIYFQGNSAPDKSGLPSDRFSAERTGGSVSTLTIQRTQQEDSAVYLCASSFGQGNEQYFGPGTRLTVT.

This clonotype has a count of ten or more. This chain's CDR3 is CASSAWNTDTQYF. The CDR3 DNA reads TGTGCCAGCAGCGCCTGGAACACAGATACGCAGTATTTT. This chain joins TRBV7-3 and TRBJ2-3; D is uncertain. CDR1 is SGHTA and CDR2 is FQGTGA in the germline V gene. Trimming removed 5 bases at V and 2 bases at J, with 8 bases between. The CDR3 has 13 amino acids.

This clonotype was recorded many times. This chain links TRBV6-1 with TRBJ1-5; TRBD1 matches at 7 bases. Germline V gives CDR1 MNHNS, CDR2 SASEGT. The CDR3 sequence is 15 residues long. Germline trimming cut 5 bases from V and 5 bases from J; bases unmatched to any gene: 9. CDR3 region: CASSSDRDGDQPQHF. The CDR3, as DNA: TGTGCCAGCAGTTCTGACAGGGACGGCGATCAGCCCCAGCATTTT.